This T cell receptor (beta chain) derives from a study of T-cell reconstitution after alpha-beta-depleted transplantation in children. V shed 9 bases and J 4 bases; nucleotides not matched to a gene: 8. The length of the CDR3 is 14 residues. For TCRbeta, the library was prepared with unique molecular identifiers. MiXCR, run by TCRdb on the PCR reads, gives a single entry per CDR3 protein. The sample carries 400,000 to 500,000 distinct CDR3 sequences, roughly 11% recorded once. Only a few counts were recorded for this clonotype. This chain joins TRBV12-3 or TRBV12-4 and TRBJ1-4; 7 bases match TRBD1. The clonotype was recovered from a human donor who donated a stem cell graft to a child with acute myeloid leukemia. The source material was PBMCs from the stem cell graft donor, sampled from the stem cell graft. The CDR3 spells CASTDRELNEKLFF. CDR3 nucleotide sequence: TGTGCCAGTACCGACAGGGAACTTAATGAAAAACTGTTTTTT.